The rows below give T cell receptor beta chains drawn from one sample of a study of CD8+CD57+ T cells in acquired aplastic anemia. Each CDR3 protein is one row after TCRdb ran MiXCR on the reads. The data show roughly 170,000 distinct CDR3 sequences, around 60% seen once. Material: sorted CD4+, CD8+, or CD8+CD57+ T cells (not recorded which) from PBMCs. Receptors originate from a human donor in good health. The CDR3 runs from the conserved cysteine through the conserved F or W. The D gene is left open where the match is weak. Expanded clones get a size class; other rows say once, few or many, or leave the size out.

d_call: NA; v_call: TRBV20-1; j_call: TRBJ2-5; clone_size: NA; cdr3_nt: TGCAGTGCCGTCGTGGCGGGGTTGTTAGAGACCCAGTACTTC; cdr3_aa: CSAVVAGLLETQYF
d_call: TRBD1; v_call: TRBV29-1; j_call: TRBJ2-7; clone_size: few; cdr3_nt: TGCAGCGTTGAGAAACAGGGGCGACCCGAGCAGTACTTC; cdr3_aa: CSVEKQGRPEQYF
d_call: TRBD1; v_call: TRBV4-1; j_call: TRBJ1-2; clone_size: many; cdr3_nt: TGCGCCAGCAGCCAAGCCGGGACAGGGCTGGGCTATGGCTACACCTTC; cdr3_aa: CASSQAGTGLGYGYTF
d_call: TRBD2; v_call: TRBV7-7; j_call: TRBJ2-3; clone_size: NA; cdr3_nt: TGTGCCAGCAGCTTAGGACTAGCGGGGACATCAGATACGCAGTATTTT; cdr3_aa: CASSLGLAGTSDTQYF
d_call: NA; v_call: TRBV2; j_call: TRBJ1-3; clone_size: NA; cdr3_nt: TGTGCCAGCAGTGACGGGGGGTACACCATATATTTT; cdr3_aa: CASSDGGYTIYF
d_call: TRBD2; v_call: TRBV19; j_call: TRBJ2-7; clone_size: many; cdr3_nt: TGTGCCAGTAGCCTACTTAGCGGGAGTAGCTCCTACGAGCAGTACTTC; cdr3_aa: CASSLLSGSSSYEQYF
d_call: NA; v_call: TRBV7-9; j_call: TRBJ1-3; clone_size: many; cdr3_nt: TGTGCCAGCAGCTTAACAGTATTGGGAAACACCATATATTTT; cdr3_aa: CASSLTVLGNTIYF
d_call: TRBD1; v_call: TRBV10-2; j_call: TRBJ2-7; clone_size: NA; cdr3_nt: TGCGCCAGCAGCGGTCCTCCGGGACAGGCCTCCTACGAGCAGTACTTC; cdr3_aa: CASSGPPGQASYEQYF
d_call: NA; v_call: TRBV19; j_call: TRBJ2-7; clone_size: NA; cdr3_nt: TGTGCCAGTAGTAAGCAGGGGAGGCACGAGCAGTACTTC; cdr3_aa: CASSKQGRHEQYF
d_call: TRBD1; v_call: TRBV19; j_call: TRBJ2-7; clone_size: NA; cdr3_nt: TGTGCCAGTAGTATTGGGGACAGGAGGAGCTCCTACGAGCAGTACTTC; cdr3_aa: CASSIGDRRSSYEQYF
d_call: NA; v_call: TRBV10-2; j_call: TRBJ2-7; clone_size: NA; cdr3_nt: TGCGCCAGCAGTACCTACGAGCAGTACTTC; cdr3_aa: CASSTYEQYF
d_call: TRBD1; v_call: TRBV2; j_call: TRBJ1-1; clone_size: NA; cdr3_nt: TGTGCCATCGGACAGGGGACCACTGAAGCTTTCTTT; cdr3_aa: CAIGQGTTEAFF
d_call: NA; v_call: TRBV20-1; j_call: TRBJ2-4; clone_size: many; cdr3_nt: TGCAGTGCTAGAGACTTGGCCTCCGTAAGGTTCAAAAACATTCAGTACTTC; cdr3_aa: CSARDLASVRFKNIQYF
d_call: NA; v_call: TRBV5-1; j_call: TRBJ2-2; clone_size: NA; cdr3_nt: TGCGCCAGCAGCTTGGCGGCCGCGAACACCGGGGAGCTGTTTTTT; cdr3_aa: CASSLAAANTGELFF
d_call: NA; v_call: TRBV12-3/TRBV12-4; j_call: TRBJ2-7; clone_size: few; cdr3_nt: TGTGCCAGCCTCCCGGGATACTCCTACGAGCAGTACTTC; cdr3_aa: CASLPGYSYEQYF
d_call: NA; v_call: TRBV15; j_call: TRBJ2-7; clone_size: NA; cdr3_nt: TGTGCCACCAGCAGAGGGACCGGGACGGGCTCCTACGAGCAGTACTTC; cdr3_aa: CATSRGTGTGSYEQYF
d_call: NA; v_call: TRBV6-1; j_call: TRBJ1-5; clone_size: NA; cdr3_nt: TGTGCCAGCAGCCTGACAGGTCCATATAGCAATCAGCCCCAGCATTTT; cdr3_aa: CASSLTGPYSNQPQHF
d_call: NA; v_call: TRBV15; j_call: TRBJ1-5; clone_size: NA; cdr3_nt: TGTGCCACCAGCATATTACCAGCGGGGGCGCGCCCTAATCAGCCCCAGCATTTT; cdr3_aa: CATSILPAGARPNQPQHF
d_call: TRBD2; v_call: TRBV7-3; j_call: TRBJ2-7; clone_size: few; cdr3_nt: TGTGCCAGCAGCTTGACTAGCGGGGGACCCAACTACGAGCAGTACTTC; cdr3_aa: CASSLTSGGPNYEQYF
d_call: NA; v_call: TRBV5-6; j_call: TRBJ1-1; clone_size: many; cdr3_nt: TGTGCCAGCAGCCCACGGGTTAACACTGAAGCTTTCTTT; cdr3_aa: CASSPRVNTEAFF
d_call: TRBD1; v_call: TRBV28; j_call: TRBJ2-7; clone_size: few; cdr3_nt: TGTGCCAGCAGTGAGGACAGGGGGCCTCGGGAGCAGTACTTC; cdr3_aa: CASSEDRGPREQYF
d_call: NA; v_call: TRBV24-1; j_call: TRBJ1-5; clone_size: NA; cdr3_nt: TGTGCCACCAGTTTGGCAGGGACGGAGCCCCAGCATTTT; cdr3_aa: CATSLAGTEPQHF
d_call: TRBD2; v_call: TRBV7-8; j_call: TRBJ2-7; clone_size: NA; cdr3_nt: TGTGCCAGCACCCCAGAGGCGGGAGGGTCCGAGCAGTACTTC; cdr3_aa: CASTPEAGGSEQYF